This T cell receptor beta chain emerged from a study of blood T cell repertoires in COVID-19. Study background: Some COVID-19 samples were acute and others convalescent; all came from the United States, Italy and Spain. From T cells, B-cell-depleted T cells, or PBMCs came the material, which was cDNA or gDNA.

This clone was observed a few times. Authors' data handling: Reference gene primers were amplified, and this amplification served to estimate nucleated cell counts. Profiling relied on immunoSEQ multiplex PCR, and the TCRdb table lists in-frame clones only, not all of them. V and J calls plus clone size are reproduced from that table; the DNA served to infer D and trimming. The sample carries 60,000 to 70,000 clones, roughly 74% recorded once. Trimming took off 1 base at V and 0 bases at J, with 7 bases between the two ends. Germline values: CDR1 SGHNT, CDR2 YYREEE (reference sequence). The CDR3 spans 14 residues.

The sequenced sample consisted of peripheral blood. The chain links TRBV5-4 to TRBJ1-1; D uncertain. This TCR was recovered from a woman at least 80 years old with acute or convalescent COVID-19. The chain's CDR3 is CASSLSQMNTEAFF. For the CDR3, the DNA is TGTGCCAGCAGCTTGTCGCAGATGAACACTGAAGCTTTCTTT.